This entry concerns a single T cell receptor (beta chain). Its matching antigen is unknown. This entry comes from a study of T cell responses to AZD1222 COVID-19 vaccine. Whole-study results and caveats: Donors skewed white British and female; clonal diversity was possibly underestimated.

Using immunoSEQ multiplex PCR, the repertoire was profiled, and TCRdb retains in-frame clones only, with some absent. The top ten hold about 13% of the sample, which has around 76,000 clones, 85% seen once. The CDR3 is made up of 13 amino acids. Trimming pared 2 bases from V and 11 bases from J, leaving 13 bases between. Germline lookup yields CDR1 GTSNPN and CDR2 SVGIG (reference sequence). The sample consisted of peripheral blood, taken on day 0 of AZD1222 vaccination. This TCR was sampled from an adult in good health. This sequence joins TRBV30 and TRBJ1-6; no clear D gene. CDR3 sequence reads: CAWSLLGSAPLHF. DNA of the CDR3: TGTGCCTGGAGTTTGTTAGGGAGCGCACCCCTCCACTTT.